This T cell receptor (beta chain) was retrieved from a study of radiotherapy plus CTLA-4 blockade in lung cancer. Germline V gene lookup returns CDR1 LNHDA and CDR2 SQIVND (reference sequence). Losses at the gene ends were 5 bases for V and 4 bases for J; bases not matched to a gene: 7. The CDR3 spans 14 residues. Profiled with immunoSEQ multiplex PCR; TCRdb holds only in-frame clones, not every one. Among some 43,000 clones listed, about 81% were seen once. Regarding the study as a whole: After treatment with radiotherapy plus ipilimumab, TCR clones that came from the tumor expanded in blood.

This clone came up once. The antigen remains unidentified. The chain combines TRBV19 with TRBJ2-5, with 7 positions matching TRBD2. Sequenced material: peripheral blood, taken from a patient treated with radiotherapy plus ipilimumab. The receptor's source is a human donor with non-small cell lung cancer who had stable disease on radiotherapy plus ipilimumab. The DNA for the CDR3 is TGTGCCAGTAGTTTCCTAGCGGATCTAGAGACCCAGTACTTC. This encodes CASSFLADLETQYF.